The clone carrying this TCR beta chain was counted only a few times. Its specificity is not known. Uncontrolled infection, other autoimmune disease, pregnancy and lactation each barred patients from inclusion. Trimming stripped 1 base from V and 2 bases from J, with 8 bases between. Germline V CDR1 and CDR2: SNHLY, FYNNEI. The CDR3 consists of 15 residues. Amplified TCR beta CDR3 regions came from RNA transcripts. The HTBI set primed first-round TCR CDR3 RT-PCR. TCRdb processed the multiplex PCR reads anew with MiXCR; each CDR3 protein has one entry. The data contain approximately 560,000 distinct CDR3 sequences, more than 45% of them singletons. This sample is drawn from a study of T cells in Graves' hyperthyroidism and ophthalmopathy. Findings and caveats of the study: Most clonotypes that expanded in the thyroid above 0.001 also showed up in blood.

Sequenced material: peripheral blood or thyroid tissue (not recorded which). The J gene is TRBJ1-4, the V gene TRBV2; D is possibly TRBD1 (6 bases). This TCR came from a woman between 18 and 29 years old with Graves' hyperthyroidism. The CDR3 nucleotides read TGTGCCAGCAGTGAAGGAGGGGGGACTAATGAAAAACTGTTTTTT. This codes for CASSEGGGTNEKLFF.